The 11 T cell receptor beta chains in this list originate from one sample, sequenced in a study of T cells in Graves' hyperthyroidism and ophthalmopathy. RNA transcripts served as the template for amplifying TCR beta CDR3 regions. An initial round of RT-PCR targeting the TCR CDR3 relied on the HTBI primer set. TCRdb redid the calling of the multiplex PCR reads with MiXCR, one entry per CDR3 protein. The sample consists of hundreds of thousands of distinct CDR3 sequences, around 15% of them appearing once. The sample taken for sequencing was blood. All receptors derive from a woman under 30 with Graves' hyperthyroidism.

This clonotype was seen once. Without the conserved terminal phenylalanine or tryptophan, this CDR3 likely stems from a read error. The rearrangement joins TRBV20-1 to TRBJ1-4, with a weak D call TRBD1 (5 bases). Germline V gene lookup returns CDR1 DFQATT and CDR2 SNEGSKA (reference sequence). V dropped 1 base and J dropped 3 bases, with 12 bases sitting between them. The CDR3 is 15 residues long. The CDR3 DNA sequence: TGCAGTGCTAGAGCTCGCGGCAGGGCTAATGAAAAACTGTTTGTT. Amino acids: CSARARGRANEKLFV.

This rearrangement joins TRBV30 to TRBJ2-7, with D unresolved. This CDR3 is built from 15 residues. The ends were cut back, 1 base at V and 1 base at J, with 14 bases in the middle. In germline, CDR1 is GTSNPN, CDR2 SVGIG (reference sequence). The CDR3 DNA sequence: TGTGCCTGGAGTGCAGATCTAGGCCAGTCCTACGAGCAGTACTTC. Translating gives CAWSADLGQSYEQYF.

The chain joins TRBV30 to TRBJ1-2; no clear D. CDR1 and CDR2 from the germline V gene are GTSNPN and SVGIG (reference sequence). There are 12 residues in the CDR3. V was trimmed by 0 bases and J by 8 bases, leaving 10 bases between them. CDR3 in amino acids: CAWSVRSSGYTF. The CDR3 DNA reads as TGTGCCTGGAGTGTTAGGTCGTCGGGCTACACCTTC. Full variable domain (outside the CDR3, taken from reference TRBV30 and TRBJ1-2): SQTIHQWPATLVQPVGSPLSLECTVEGTSNPNLYWYRQAAGRGLQLLFYSVGIGQISSEVPQNLSASRPQDRQFILSSKKLLLSDSGFYLCAWSVRSSGYTFGSGTRLTVV.

In its sample, this clonotype was seen many times. The rearrangement links TRBV30 to TRBJ2-5; tentative D call: TRBD2 (5 bases). The CDR3 extends over 14 amino acids. Per the germline V gene, CDR1 is GTSNPN and CDR2 is SVGIG (reference sequence). Trimming removed 2 bases from V and 1 base from J, with 11 bases in between. The CDR3 reads CAWSKVRGQETQYF. The CDR3 DNA reads as TGTGCCTGGAGTAAGGTCCGGGGCCAAGAGACCCAGTACTTC.

This clonotype was found many times. DNA of the CDR3: TGTGCCAGCAGCTTTGATTCGGGCAATCAGCCCCAGCATTTT. It translates to CASSFDSGNQPQHF. V usage is TRBV11-2 and J usage is TRBJ1-5; D is undetermined. The CDR3 is 14 amino acids. CDR1 and CDR2 (germline): SGHAT, FQNNGV. The V end lost 3 bases, the J end lost 2 bases, and 8 bases lay between the germline ends.

This sequence joins TRBV3-1 and TRBJ2-7; unclear D gene. This CDR3 is built from 14 residues. V was shortened by 1 base and J by 2 bases, with 9 bases between the two germline ends. In germline, CDR1 is LGHDT, CDR2 YNNKEL (reference sequence). Written as DNA, the CDR3 is TGTGCCAGCAGCCAAGGCGGTATTCCCTACGAGCAGTACTTC. This encodes CASSQGGIPYEQYF.

This clonotype was counted many times. This rearrangement joins TRBV6-1 to TRBJ2-3, with D perhaps assigned TRBD1 or TRBD2 (5 bases each). CDR1 is MNHNS and CDR2 is SASEGT in the germline V gene. Trimming shortened V by 4 bases and J by 0 bases, and 17 bases separated the two germline ends. This CDR3 region has 17 residues. The chain's CDR3 is CASSAKRTTFSTDTQYF. The DNA of the CDR3 is TGTGCCAGCAGTGCCAAGCGGACAACTTTTAGCACAGATACGCAGTATTTT.

This clonotype was seen ten or more times. This chain connects TRBV6-1 to TRBJ2-3, with D maybe TRBD2 (6 bases). CDR1 is MNHNS, CDR2 SASEGT, per germline. V lost 6 bases to trimming and J lost 0 bases, with 10 bases between them. The CDR3 sequence is 14 residues long. CDR3 residues: CASRPRGSTDTQYF. The CDR3 DNA is TGTGCCAGCAGGCCCCGGGGGAGCACAGATACGCAGTATTTT.

This clonotype was recorded a few times. A read error may account for a junction end that differs from germline. V usage is TRBV20-1 and J usage is TRBJ1-2; TRBD1 might be the D (5 bases). Germline assignment: CDR1 DFQATT and CDR2 SNEGSKA (reference sequence). This CDR3 contains 15 residues. CDR3 DNA sequence: TGCAGTGCTTTCCCAGGGAGGTTTACTAACTATGACTACACCTTC. It encodes CSAFPGRFTNYDYTF.

In this sample, this clonotype turned up many times. This chain connects TRBV30 to TRBJ2-5; D remains unclear. This CDR3 has 13 residues. Germline-derived CDR1 and CDR2 are GTSNPN and SVGIG (reference sequence). V lost 2 bases and J 5 bases, leaving 12 bases between the germline ends. The CDR3 is CAWSIQLGETQYF. In DNA form, the CDR3 reads TGTGCCTGGAGTATCCAGTTAGGGGAGACCCAGTACTTC.

This rearrangement joins TRBV28 to TRBJ1-5, with no clear D. The CDR3 has 13 amino acids. Germline V gene lookup returns CDR1 MDHEN and CDR2 SYDVKM. V lost 7 bases and J lost 3, with 10 bases in between. CDR3 in amino acids: CASTPGNNQPQHF. The CDR3 DNA sequence: TGTGCCAGCACCCCCGGGAACAATCAGCCCCAGCATTTT.